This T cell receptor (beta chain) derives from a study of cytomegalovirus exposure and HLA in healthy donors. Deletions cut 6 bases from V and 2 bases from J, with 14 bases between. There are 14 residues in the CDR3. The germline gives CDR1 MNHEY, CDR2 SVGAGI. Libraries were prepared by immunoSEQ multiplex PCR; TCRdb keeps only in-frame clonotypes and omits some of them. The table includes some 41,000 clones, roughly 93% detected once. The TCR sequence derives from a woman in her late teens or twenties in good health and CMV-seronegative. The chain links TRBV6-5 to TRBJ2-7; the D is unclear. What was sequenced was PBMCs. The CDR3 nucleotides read TGTGCCAGCAGGGCAGCGCGAATGACCTACGAGCAGTACTTC. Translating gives CASRAARMTYEQYF.